This T cell receptor beta chain originates from a study of identifying expanded T cells in peripheral blood. Findings and caveats of the study: About 1.2 clones differed between technical replicates, versus approximately 17 and 20 over time.

Unmatched junction bases numbered 16, after V lost 5 bases and J lost 1 base. CDR1 is SGHTA, CDR2 FQGNSA, per germline. The CDR3 spans 18 residues. Produced via immunoSEQ multiplex PCR; TCRdb's table is partial and in-frame only. Here the sample spans 120,000 or so clones, 84% being singletons. Healthy donors had no documented immune events, such as infections, while sampled. For this clone: The antigen is undetermined.

The TCR sequence derives from a person aged 18-70 years in good health. Specimen: blood. J is TRBJ1-2 and V is TRBV7-2; TRBD1 agrees at 7 bases. CDR3: CASSLQAIGQELNYGYTF. In nucleotides, the CDR3 is TGTGCCAGCAGCCTACAAGCGATTGGACAGGAACTTAACTATGGCTACACCTTC.